A single sample gave rise to the 13 T cell receptor beta chains below, sequenced in a study of blood T cells in healthy people across ages. The second PCR ran roughly 6 to 11 cycles with a sample-barcoded 5' primer and J-beta primers. TCRdb re-analysed the 5' RACE reads in MiXCR, keeping a single row per CDR3 protein. The profile shows 760,000 or so distinct CDR3 sequences, around 25% of them singletons. These same data were also listed under a study on T cells of mothers and their children.

The specimen sequenced was blood. These receptors were obtained from a boy aged 5-17 years in good health.

This clonotype has a single count. The rearrangement uses TRBV29-1 and TRBJ2-1; D is perhaps TRBD2 (6 bases). The length of the CDR3 is 15 residues. Germline CDR1 SQVTM, CDR2 ANQGSEA. V was clipped by 6 bases and J by 5 bases, with 20 bases between them. The CDR3 DNA reads as TGCAGCGTCAACCAGGACTATTTTGCGGACAATGAGCAGTTCTTC. The encoded protein is CSVNQDYFADNEQFF.

This chain connects TRBV7-9 to TRBJ2-4; 9 bases are shared with TRBD2. With 5 bases clipped from V and 6 bases from J, the junction kept 17 bases outside the gene matches. CDR3 length: 18 amino acids. CDR1 is SEHNR, CDR2 FQNEAQ, per germline (reference sequence). CDR3 sequence reads: CASSDNSGRPLGVNIQYF. The CDR3 nucleotides read TGTGCCAGCAGCGATAATAGCGGGAGACCTCTTGGGGTAAACATTCAGTACTTC.

This clonotype was seen only a few times. The CDR3 loop is CSVEEGQTMGRETQYF. The CDR3 nucleotides are TGCAGCGTTGAAGAAGGCCAGACTATGGGTCGGGAGACCCAGTACTTC. The chain is built from TRBV29-1 and TRBJ2-5, with D tentatively TRBD2 (5 bases). The CDR3 loop spans 16 amino acids. Trimming removed 0 bases from V and 5 bases from J, with 19 bases in between. CDR1 is SQVTM, CDR2 ANQGSEA, per germline.

This chain uses TRBV5-1 with TRBJ2-1; D call uncertain. This CDR3 has 14 amino acids. The germline gives CDR1 SGHRS, CDR2 YFSETQ. The V end was cut by 4 bases, the J end by 0 bases, with 8 bases between. The CDR3 sequence: CASSIQNSYNEQFF. The CDR3 DNA reads TGCGCCAGCAGCATCCAAAACTCCTACAATGAGCAGTTCTTC.

The table lists this clonotype with a count of one. Germline is not matched at one junction end, which may reflect a read error. The V and J genes are TRBV6-2 or TRBV6-3 and TRBJ2-1, with D possibly being TRBD2 (7 bases). The CDR3 sequence is 14 residues long. Germline CDR1 MNHEY, CDR2 SVGEGT. The CDR3 loop is CASSYGGAYDEQFF. Written as DNA, the CDR3 is TGTGCCAGCAGTTACGGGGGGGCCTACGATGAGCAGTTCTTC.

V gene TRBV20-1 combines with J gene TRBJ2-5; 10 nucleotides agree with TRBD2. The end of the DNA is better explained by TRBJ2-1, so the J call may be wrong. Germline CDR1 reads DFQATT; CDR2 reads SNEGSKA (reference sequence). The CDR3 extends over 14 amino acids. This CDR3 is CSASSGGGLKEQFF. CDR3 DNA sequence: TGCAGTGCTAGCAGCGGGGGGGGTTTAAAAGAGCAGTTCTTC.

The chain has TRBV20-1 and TRBJ2-3; D not certain. V lost 7 bases to trimming and J lost 2 bases, with 13 bases between them. CDR3 length: 13 residues. The germline V gene has CDR1 DFQATT and CDR2 SNEGSKA (reference sequence). CDR3 nucleotide sequence: TGCAGTGTCTCCCGGGTTCCCACAGATACGCAGTATTTT. Amino acid sequence: CSVSRVPTDTQYF.

This sequence joins TRBV11-2 and TRBJ2-7, with 10 nucleotides matching TRBD2. The length of the CDR3 is 15 residues. The V and J ends lost 4 bases and 4 bases, in that order; junction bases with no gene match: 7. Germline CDR1 is SGHAT and CDR2 is FQNNGV. The CDR3 is CASSWYSGRLYEQYF. The CDR3 nucleotides read TGTGCCAGCAGCTGGTATAGCGGGAGGCTATACGAGCAGTACTTC.

This chain connects TRBV9 to TRBJ2-4, with 8 bases matching TRBD1. There are 15 residues in the CDR3. The germline gives CDR1 SGDLS, CDR2 YYNGEE. The J segment lost 2 bases and the V segment lost 4 bases, leaving 5 bases of the junction unmatched. CDR3 region: CASSPRQGTKNIQYF. The CDR3 region has the DNA TGTGCCAGCAGCCCCCGACAGGGGACCAAAAACATTCAGTACTTC.

This clonotype was counted at least ten times. The chain has TRBV12-3 or TRBV12-4 and TRBJ2-5; 14 bases fit TRBD2. The J call may not be correct, given that the DNA end is closer to TRBJ2-1. The CDR3 has 14 amino acids. DNA for the CDR3: TGTGCCAGCAGTTTTGGACTAGCGGGAGGTGAGCAGTTCTTC. It specifies CASSFGLAGGEQFF.

The sample holds a few counts of this clonotype. The junction shows a germline mismatch at one end, possibly a read error. The genes are TRBV13 and TRBJ2-7; possibly TRBD2 for D (5 bases). The germline CDR1 and CDR2 sequences are PRHDT and FYEKMQ (reference sequence). The CDR3 totals 14 residues. CDR3 in amino acids: CAGSRGRDPKEQYF. Here the CDR3 DNA reads TGTGCCGGCAGCCGGGGAAGGGATCCGAAGGAGCAGTACTTC.

This clonotype has only a few counts. Germline and junction disagree at one end, which may indicate a read error. J is TRBJ2-1 and V is TRBV10-3, with a weak D call TRBD2 (6 bases). This CDR3 region has 12 residues. The germline V gene encodes CDR1 ENHRY and CDR2 SYGVKD. In DNA, the CDR3 is TGTGCCATCAATGAGGGGAGGAATGAGCAGTTCTTC. Its translation is CAINEGRNEQFF.

This clonotype occurred a few times. The V call is TRBV4-3, the J call TRBJ2-5; D unresolved. CDR1 and CDR2 (germline): LGHNA, YSLEER. Trimming took 0 bases from V and 0 from J, leaving 5 bases between them. The CDR3 contains 14 residues. The CDR3, as DNA: TGCGCCAGCAGCCAAGAAAGGGACCAAGAGACCCAGTACTTC. This gives the protein CASSQERDQETQYF.